This T cell receptor (beta chain) was sequenced for a study of blood T cell repertoires in COVID-19. Looking at the study overall: Nucleic acid was either cDNA or gDNA, and it came from T cells, B-cell-depleted T cells, or PBMCs.

Those enrolled, adults aged 18 to 89 years, came from about 24 US areas. In the original analysis: Quantification of nucleated cells was approximated via reference gene primer amplification. Sequencing was performed with immunoSEQ multiplex PCR; in TCRdb, only in-frame clones are kept and a portion is missing. V and J calls and clone size are those listed in that table; D and trimming were worked out from the DNA. The sample yields about 350,000 clones, more than 70% seen once. Germline assignment: CDR1 SGHDN and CDR2 FVKESK. V was pared by 0 bases and J by 6 bases, with 6 bases between. This CDR3 is 12 amino acids long.

The source of this sequence is a woman aged 25 to 39 who had been exposed to COVID-19. The material sequenced was PBMCs or T cells enriched from blood (not recorded which). The chain employs TRBV14 and TRBJ2-7; no clear D gene. CDR3 bases: TGTGCCAGCAGCCAAGACTTTCTCGAGCAGTACTTC. This codes for CASSQDFLEQYF.